These 5 T cell receptor beta chains came from one sample sequenced in a study of blood T cell repertoires in COVID-19. Using immunoSEQ multiplex PCR, the repertoire was profiled, and TCRdb retains in-frame clones only, with some absent. In the table there are some 12,000 clones, 90% of which are singletons. The sequencing sample was made of peripheral blood. The receptors derive from a man between 65 and 85 years old with active COVID-19.

V and J are TRBV10-3 and TRBJ1-1; unclear D gene. Germline CDR1 is ENHRY and CDR2 is SYGVKD. Trimming removed 10 bases from V and 4 bases from J, with 13 bases in between. The CDR3 runs to 12 residues. CDR3 coding DNA: TGTGCCACGAGAGAATTGTTCACTGAAGCTTTCTTT. Translating gives CATRELFTEAFF.

CDR3 region: CASSSSTDTQYF. The CDR3, as DNA: TGTGCCAGCAGCTCGTCGACAGATACGCAGTATTTT. The chain combines TRBV7-2 with TRBJ2-3; D gene unclear. This CDR3 is built from 12 residues. With 4 bases removed from V and 3 bases from J, the gap between germline ends came to 5 bases. Germline lookup yields CDR1 SGHTA and CDR2 FQGNSA.

This chain connects TRBV4-1 to TRBJ2-3; 7 bases are a match to TRBD2. J lost 3 bases, V lost 4 bases, and 4 bases had no gene match. The CDR3 consists of 14 residues. Germline loops: CDR1 MGHRA, CDR2 YSYEKL. Here the CDR3 DNA reads TGCGCCAGCAGCCGGGGGGGTGTAACAGATACGCAGTATTTT. This sequence encodes CASSRGGVTDTQYF.

This clone has a single count. The chain has TRBV5-1 and TRBJ2-5; D gene uncertain. V was cut by 0 bases and J by 3 bases, with 6 bases left in between. Germline assignment: CDR1 SGHRS and CDR2 YFSETQ. The CDR3 is made up of 13 amino acids. The CDR3, as DNA: TGCGCCAGCAGCTTGGTTCCGGAAGAGACCCAGTACTTC. Encoded protein: CASSLVPEETQYF.

The chain recombines TRBV7-2 with TRBJ2-3; no firm D call. Deletions cut 4 bases from V and 6 bases from J, with 11 bases between. CDR3 length: 13 amino acids. Germline V CDR1 and CDR2: SGHTA, FQGNSA. The CDR3 here is CASSSVWADTQYF. DNA for the CDR3: TGTGCCAGCAGCTCCGTGTGGGCGGATACGCAGTATTTT.